One sample yielded the 21 T cell receptor beta chains listed below, sequenced in a study of shared clonotypes between healthy human individuals. Data came from immunoSEQ multiplex PCR; TCRdb stores just in-frame clones and leaves some out. The table records about 490,000 clones, 60% to 85% of them present only once. Sequenced material: PBMCs. Every receptor here comes from a woman between 40 and 55 years old in good health. Some clones in this sample may be carry-over from other donors' samples.

This chain links TRBV27 with TRBJ2-7; D unclear. The CDR3 is 11 amino acids. Per the germline V gene, CDR1 is MNHEY and CDR2 is SMNVEV (reference sequence). Trimming cost V 5 bases and J 6 bases, with 8 bases left between them. The CDR3 protein is CASSPGPEQYF. Here the CDR3 DNA reads TGTGCCAGCAGTCCCGGTCCCGAGCAGTACTTC.

V usage is TRBV7-2 and J usage is TRBJ1-2, with TRBD1 as a possible D gene (6 bases). Germline CDR1 SGHTA, CDR2 FQGNSA. The CDR3 loop spans 13 amino acids. V gave up 1 base and J gave up 7 bases, with 10 bases separating them. The CDR3 DNA is TGTGCCAGCAGCTTAGGCGGGGGCGTTGGCTACACCTTC. Protein product: CASSLGGGVGYTF.

J is TRBJ1-2 and V is TRBV10-3; 10 bases are shared with TRBD1. The CDR3 consists of 16 residues. The germline V gene encodes CDR1 ENHRY and CDR2 SYGVKD. The ends lost 10 bases at V and 0 bases at J; junction bases unmatched: 11. CDR3 in amino acids: CATVGTGARANYGYTF. As DNA, the CDR3 is TGTGCCACGGTGGGGACAGGGGCAAGAGCTAACTATGGCTACACCTTC.

The rearrangement joins TRBV7-8 to TRBJ2-3; D is unresolved. The CDR3 totals 14 residues. V shed 6 bases and J shed 6 bases, with 16 bases lying between them. CDR1 is SGHVS and CDR2 is FQNEAQ in the germline V gene. The CDR3 loop reads CASRNTVVPDTQYF. CDR3 in DNA: TGTGCCAGCAGGAACACGGTGGTTCCGGATACGCAGTATTTT.

This rearrangement joins TRBV5-1 to TRBJ1-1, with unresolved D. This CDR3 region has 14 residues. Germline CDR1 is SGHRS and CDR2 is YFSETQ. Trimming removed 4 bases at V and 5 bases at J, with 15 bases between. Here the CDR3 reads CASSIGPGGTEAFF. The CDR3 nucleotides are TGCGCCAGCAGCATTGGGCCGGGAGGGACTGAAGCTTTCTTT.

The chain uses TRBV4-1 and TRBJ1-2, with a possible D match to TRBD1 (6 bases). The V and J ends lost 1 base and 7 bases respectively, with 13 bases between them. Germline loops: CDR1 MGHRA, CDR2 YSYEKL. This CDR3 has 14 residues. The CDR3 spells CASSQVAGAGGYTF. The CDR3 bases are TGCGCCAGCAGCCAAGTGGCAGGGGCAGGTGGCTACACCTTC.

This chain uses TRBV7-4 with TRBJ2-1; 13 positions agree with TRBD2. CDR1 SGHVT and CDR2 SQSDAQ come from the germline V gene. Unmatched junction bases numbered 7, after V lost 6 bases and J lost 8 bases. CDR3 length: 15 amino acids. This CDR3 reads CASSTRTSGSDEQFF. CDR3 nucleotide sequence: TGTGCCAGCAGTACGCGGACTAGCGGGAGCGATGAGCAGTTCTTC.

The chain links TRBV19 to TRBJ1-2; 7 bases match TRBD1. The germline CDR1 and CDR2 sequences are LNHDA and SQIVND (reference sequence). The length of the CDR3 is 14 residues. V was pared by 6 bases and J by 6 bases, with 10 bases of the junction left unmatched. The CDR3 protein is CASSSQGGYDGYTF. The CDR3 DNA is TGTGCCAGTAGCTCACAAGGGGGCTATGATGGCTACACCTTC.

The V and J genes are TRBV28 and TRBJ1-1, with no clear D. Germline V lookup: CDR1 MDHEN, CDR2 SYDVKM. The CDR3 is made up of 16 amino acids. Trimming stripped 4 bases from V and 1 base from J, with 16 bases between. This CDR3 is CASSSPSTYANTEAFF. CDR3 bases: TGTGCCAGCAGTTCCCCGTCGACATATGCGAACACTGAAGCTTTCTTT.

The DNA for the CDR3 is TGTGCCAGCTCACCGGGGTGGAATCAGCCCCAGCATTTT. Its translation is CASSPGWNQPQHF. The rearrangement links TRBV18 to TRBJ1-5; D is unresolved. Germline-derived CDR1 and CDR2 are KGHSH and LQKENI. V was trimmed by 3 bases and J by 4 bases, leaving 7 bases between them. The CDR3 is made up of 13 amino acids.

The genes are TRBV18 and TRBJ1-4; 7 positions agree with TRBD1. Germline assignment: CDR1 KGHSH and CDR2 LQKENI. The CDR3 has 14 residues. The V segment lost 3 bases and the J segment 7 bases; nucleotides outside the gene matches: 5. DNA for the CDR3: TGTGCCAGCTCACCCGGGGACAGCGGTGAAAAACTGTTTTTT. This gives the protein CASSPGDSGEKLFF.

This clone was counted between two and nine times. The chain uses TRBV7-9 and TRBJ2-3; 9 bases match TRBD2. CDR3 length: 15 amino acids. The ends lost 5 bases at V and 3 bases at J; junction bases unmatched: 6. Germline V CDR1 and CDR2: SEHNR, FQNEAQ (reference sequence). The CDR3 DNA sequence: TGTGCCAGCAGCCGACTAGCGGCTGAAACAGATACGCAGTATTTT. The encoded protein is CASSRLAAETDTQYF.

This clone was seen only once. V is TRBV18 and J is TRBJ2-5; D not resolved. The CDR3 covers 15 residues. The germline gives CDR1 KGHSH, CDR2 LQKENI. V was clipped by 1 base and J by 0 bases, with 9 bases between them. Here the CDR3 reads CASSPRVSHQETQYF. For the CDR3, the DNA is TGTGCCAGCTCACCACGGGTCAGTCACCAAGAGACCCAGTACTTC.

The rearrangement uses TRBV5-1 and TRBJ1-1; 7 positions agree with TRBD1. Trimming took 3 bases from V and 8 from J; bases not matched to a gene: 7. This CDR3 is 13 amino acids long. Germline CDR1 and CDR2: SGHRS and YFSETQ. The CDR3 spells CASSYYRDSEAFF. CDR3 bases: TGCGCCAGCAGCTATTACCGGGACAGCGAAGCTTTCTTT.

The chain combines TRBV19 with TRBJ2-1; 10 positions match TRBD2. The CDR3 totals 17 residues. Trimming at V came to 3 bases and at J to 0 bases, leaving 5 bases not matched to a gene. From germline, CDR1 is LNHDA and CDR2 SQIVND (reference sequence). CDR3 amino acids: CASSIISGRPSYNEQFF. The DNA of the CDR3 is TGTGCCAGTAGTATTATTAGCGGGAGGCCCTCCTACAATGAGCAGTTCTTC.

V gene TRBV4-2 combines with J gene TRBJ2-7; 8 bases match TRBD1. Germline CDR1 reads LGHNA; CDR2 reads YNFKEQ. This CDR3 is built from 15 residues. V was pared by 3 bases and J by 3 bases, with 7 bases of the junction left unmatched. The CDR3 DNA reads as TGTGCCAGCAGCCAGGCAGGACAGGGTGTCTACGAGCAGTACTTC. The encoded protein is CASSQAGQGVYEQYF.

Remarks on this clone: This sequence may be a read error, since a much larger clone differs from it by one base. The chain is built from TRBV5-8 and TRBJ1-1; 8 bases agree with TRBD1. The CDR3 runs 14 residues. With 4 bases clipped from V and 1 base from J, the junction kept 3 bases outside the gene matches. Germline V CDR1 and CDR2: SGHTS, YDEGEE. The CDR3 is CASSAGTGNTEAFF. CDR3 DNA: TGTGCCAGCAGCGCCGGGACAGGGAACACTGAAGCTTTCTTT. Based on the CDR3 plus reference TRBV5-8 and TRBJ1-1, the full variable domain is EAGVTQSPTHLIKTRGQQATLRCSPISGHTSVYWYQQALGLGLQFLLWYDEGEERNRGNFPPRFSGRQFPNYSSELNVNALELEDSALYLCASSAGTGNTEAFFGQGTRLTVV.

The rearrangement joins TRBV28 to TRBJ2-7; 10 bases agree with TRBD2. Germline V lookup: CDR1 MDHEN, CDR2 SYDVKM. This CDR3 region has 15 residues. J was trimmed by 7 bases and V by 4 bases; bases with no gene match: 10. CDR3 in DNA: TGTGCCAGCAGTTCATGGACTAGCGGAACGGAAGAGCAGTACTTC. Its protein is CASSSWTSGTEEQYF. The entire variable domain, with the rest obtained from reference TRBV28 and TRBJ2-7, is as follows: DVKVTQSSRYLVKRTGEKVFLECVQDMDHENMFWYRQDPGLGLRLIYFSYDVKMKEKGDIPEGYSVSREKKERFSLILESASTNQTSMYLCASSSWTSGTEEQYFGPGTRLTVT.

The genes are TRBV4-3 and TRBJ2-1, with unresolved D. Germline CDR1 LGHNA, CDR2 YSLEER. V was trimmed by 1 base and J by 4 bases, leaving 14 bases between them. CDR3 length: 16 residues. The CDR3 here is CASSQAHARSYNEQFF. In DNA, the CDR3 is TGCGCCAGCAGCCAAGCCCACGCGCGGTCTTACAATGAGCAGTTCTTC.

The chain combines TRBV2 with TRBJ1-2, with 7 bases that match TRBD1. This CDR3 comprises 15 residues. Germline CDR1 and CDR2: SNHLY and FYNNEI. Trimming at V came to 1 base and at J to 3 bases, leaving 5 bases not matched to a gene. The CDR3 is CASSEVPRGDYGYTF. The CDR3 DNA reads as TGTGCCAGCAGTGAAGTTCCCAGGGGGGACTATGGCTACACCTTC.

The V gene is TRBV28, the J gene TRBJ1-2; D remains ambiguous. The CDR3 spans 13 residues. V shed 6 bases and J shed 3 bases, with 11 bases lying between them. The germline V gene encodes CDR1 MDHEN and CDR2 SYDVKM. CDR3: CASSPDGDYGYTF. DNA of the CDR3: TGTGCCAGCAGCCCCGACGGAGACTATGGCTACACCTTC.